Presented here are 13 T cell receptor beta chains from one specimen sequenced in a study of T cell responses to AZD1222 COVID-19 vaccine. Sequencing used immunoSEQ multiplex PCR; TCRdb keeps in-frame clones, though not all of them. The top ten hold 2.8% of the sample, which has 90,000 to 100,000 clones, around 89% seen once. The sequencing used peripheral blood, collected on day 0 of AZD1222 vaccination. Receptors originate from an adult in good health.

This chain links TRBV12-3 or TRBV12-4 with TRBJ1-2, with 9 nucleotides matching TRBD1. The CDR3 extends over 13 amino acids. V lost 5 bases and J lost 9; bases outside the gene matches: 7. As DNA, the CDR3 is TGTGCCAGCAGTCCTGGACAGGGGAGGAGCTACACCTTC. Translation gives CASSPGQGRSYTF.

The chain carries TRBV18 and TRBJ2-1; 9 bases align to TRBD2. The CDR3 is made up of 16 amino acids. The germline V gene encodes CDR1 KGHSH and CDR2 LQKENI. V gave up 3 bases and J gave up 3 bases; unmatched junction bases: 6. Here the CDR3 DNA reads TGTGCCAGCTCACCGCCCAGACTAGCGGACTACAATGAGCAGTTCTTC. Encoded protein: CASSPPRLADYNEQFF.

The CDR3 spells CASRGQGANYGYTF. The CDR3 nucleotides read TGTGCCAGCAGGGGACAGGGAGCTAACTATGGCTACACCTTC. This sequence joins TRBV5-4 and TRBJ1-2; 9 bases are shared with TRBD1. V lost 5 bases to trimming and J lost 0 bases; unmatched junction nucleotides: 2. The CDR3 has 14 residues. From germline, CDR1 is SGHNT and CDR2 YYREEE (reference sequence).

The rearrangement joins TRBV11-2 to TRBJ1-1; D possibly corresponds to TRBD1 (6 bases). From germline, CDR1 is SGHAT and CDR2 FQNNGV. CDR3 length: 15 residues. With 0 bases removed from V and 4 bases from J, the gap between germline ends came to 12 bases. In DNA, the CDR3 is TGTGCCAGCAGCTTAGATGGGCACAGGGCCACTGAAGCTTTCTTT. Its protein is CASSLDGHRATEAFF.

This sequence joins TRBV5-1 and TRBJ2-1; 15 nucleotides line up with TRBD2. The CDR3 covers 17 residues. J lost 4 bases, V lost 4 bases, and 6 bases had no gene match. Germline CDR1 reads SGHRS; CDR2 reads YFSETQ. This CDR3 reads CASSPGLAGGKYNEQFF. The CDR3 DNA is TGCGCCAGCAGCCCTGGACTAGCGGGAGGGAAGTACAATGAGCAGTTCTTC.

In DNA form, the CDR3 reads TGTGCCAGCAGCTTGTCCCGGACACCCCGCACAGATACGCAGTATTTT. It translates to CASSLSRTPRTDTQYF. The rearrangement uses TRBV7-8 and TRBJ2-3; tentatively, D is TRBD1 (5 bases). V lost 3 bases and J 1 base, leaving 14 bases between the germline ends. The CDR3 runs 16 residues. Germline lookup yields CDR1 SGHVS and CDR2 FQNEAQ.

This clone was observed a single time. The chain combines TRBV4-1 with TRBJ1-5, with 7 bases that match TRBD1. Germline V gene data show CDR1 as MGHRA and CDR2 as YSYEKL. The CDR3 loop spans 17 amino acids. V dropped 3 bases and J dropped 0; count of bases not matched to a gene: 8. The CDR3 loop is CASSHLARGASNQPQHF. The CDR3 DNA reads as TGCGCCAGCAGCCATTTAGCCAGGGGGGCTAGCAATCAGCCCCAGCATTTT.

This clone was found a few times. This chain joins TRBV24-1 and TRBJ2-3; no clear D. Per the germline V gene, CDR1 is KGHDR and CDR2 is SFDVKD. V lost 9 bases to trimming and J lost 0 bases, with 9 bases between them. The CDR3 runs to 13 residues. CDR3 sequence: CATSIGSTDTQYF. The CDR3 DNA sequence: TGTGCCACCTCCATCGGTAGCACAGATACGCAGTATTTT.

In this sample, this clone turned up once. This chain joins TRBV5-1 and TRBJ1-4, with a weak D call TRBD1 (6 bases). The CDR3 has 15 residues. Trimming removed 0 bases from V and 7 bases from J, with 13 bases in between. The germline gives CDR1 SGHRS, CDR2 YFSETQ. CDR3 sequence reads: CASSLEGGLAEKLFF. The CDR3 nucleotides read TGCGCCAGCAGCTTGGAGGGGGGGCTGGCTGAAAAACTGTTTTTT.

The chain carries TRBV11-2 and TRBJ1-1; D is uncertain. The CDR3 totals 13 residues. Germline V gives CDR1 SGHAT, CDR2 FQNNGV. V lost 3 bases and J lost 1, with 6 bases in between. CDR3: CASSFQSNTEAFF. As DNA, the CDR3 is TGTGCCAGCAGCTTTCAGTCGAACACTGAAGCTTTCTTT.

This rearrangement joins TRBV11-3 to TRBJ2-2; possible D gene TRBD2, 5 bases. Deletions cut 5 bases from V and 3 bases from J, with 7 bases between. Germline CDR1 and CDR2: SGHNT and YENEEA. The CDR3 has 13 residues. In DNA, the CDR3 is TGTGCCAGCAGCCCCGGGGACACCGGGGAGCTGTTTTTT. Translating it yields CASSPGDTGELFF.

The chain has TRBV3-1 (or the pseudogene TRBV3-2) and TRBJ1-2, with 7 bases fitting TRBD1. Germline V gene lookup returns CDR1 LGHDT and CDR2 YNNKEL (reference sequence). The J segment lost 7 bases and the V segment lost 2 bases, leaving 10 bases of the junction unmatched. This CDR3 contains 15 residues. CDR3 amino acids: CASSQPGQTLAGYTF. The CDR3 DNA reads as TGTGCCAGCAGCCAACCGGGACAGACCTTGGCTGGCTACACCTTC.

J is TRBJ2-6 and V is TRBV6-2 or TRBV6-3; 10 bases are a match to TRBD1. The germline V gene encodes CDR1 MNHEY and CDR2 SVGEGT. V trimming: 4 bases; J trimming: 0 bases; junction bases outside the gene matches: 0. This CDR3 has 16 residues. The CDR3 loop is CASSWTGGSGANVLTF. The CDR3 DNA follows: TGTGCCAGCAGTTGGACAGGGGGCTCTGGGGCCAACGTCCTGACTTTC.